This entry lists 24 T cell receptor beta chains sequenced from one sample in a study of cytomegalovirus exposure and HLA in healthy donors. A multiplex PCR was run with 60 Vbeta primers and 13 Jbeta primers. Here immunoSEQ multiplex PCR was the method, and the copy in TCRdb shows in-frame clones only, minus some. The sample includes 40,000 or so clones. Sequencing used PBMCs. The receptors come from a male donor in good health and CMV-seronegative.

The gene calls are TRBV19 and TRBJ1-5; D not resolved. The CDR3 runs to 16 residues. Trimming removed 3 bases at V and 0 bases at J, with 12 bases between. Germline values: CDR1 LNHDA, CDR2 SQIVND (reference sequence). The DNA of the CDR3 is TGTGCCAGTAGTATCGGCCCAGGTAATAGCAATCAGCCCCAGCATTTT. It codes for CASSIGPGNSNQPQHF.

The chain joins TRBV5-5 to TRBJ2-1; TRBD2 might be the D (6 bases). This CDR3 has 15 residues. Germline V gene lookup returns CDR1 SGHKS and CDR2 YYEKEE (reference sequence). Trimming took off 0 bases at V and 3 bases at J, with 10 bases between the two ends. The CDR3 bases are TGTGCCAGCAGCTTGGTGGTTAGCGGCTACAATGAGCAGTTCTTC. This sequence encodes CASSLVVSGYNEQFF.

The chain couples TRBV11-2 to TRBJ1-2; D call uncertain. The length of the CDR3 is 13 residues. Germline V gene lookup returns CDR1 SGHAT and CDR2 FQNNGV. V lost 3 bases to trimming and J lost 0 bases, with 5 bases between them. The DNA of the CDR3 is TGTGCCAGCAGCTTGGGCTCTAACTATGGCTACACCTTC. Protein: CASSLGSNYGYTF.

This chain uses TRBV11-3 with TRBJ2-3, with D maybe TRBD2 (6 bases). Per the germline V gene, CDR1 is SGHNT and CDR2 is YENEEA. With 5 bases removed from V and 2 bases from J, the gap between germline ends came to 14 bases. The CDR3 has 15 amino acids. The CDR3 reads CASSPSSGVTDTQYF. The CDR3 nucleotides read TGTGCCAGCAGCCCGTCTTCGGGAGTCACAGATACGCAGTATTTT.

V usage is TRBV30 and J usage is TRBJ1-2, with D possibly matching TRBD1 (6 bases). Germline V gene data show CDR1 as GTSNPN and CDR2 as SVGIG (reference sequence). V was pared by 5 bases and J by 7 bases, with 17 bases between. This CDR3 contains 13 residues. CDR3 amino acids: CAWADRYWVGYTF. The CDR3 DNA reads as TGTGCCTGGGCCGACAGGTACTGGGTTGGCTACACCTTC.

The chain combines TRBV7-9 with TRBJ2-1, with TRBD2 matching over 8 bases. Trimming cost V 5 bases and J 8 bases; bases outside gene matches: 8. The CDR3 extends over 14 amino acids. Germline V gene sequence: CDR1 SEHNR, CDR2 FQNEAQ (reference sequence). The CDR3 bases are TGTGCCAGCAGCCGAGACCAGACTAGCGATGAGCAGTTCTTC. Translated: CASSRDQTSDEQFF.

In DNA form, the CDR3 reads TGTGCCAGCAGCACCCGGACAGGGCCCCGCTCCTACGAGCAGTACTTC. Translated: CASSTRTGPRSYEQYF. V is TRBV28 and J is TRBJ2-5, with 8 bases lining up with TRBD1. The J call is uncertain, as TRBJ2-7 better fits the DNA end. The CDR3 consists of 16 residues. Germline CDR1 is MDHEN and CDR2 is SYDVKM.

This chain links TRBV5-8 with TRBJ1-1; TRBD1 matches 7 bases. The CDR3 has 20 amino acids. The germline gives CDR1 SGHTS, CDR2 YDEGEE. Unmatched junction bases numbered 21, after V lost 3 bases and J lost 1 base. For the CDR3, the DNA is TGTGCCAGCAGCTCCGGGGCACAGGACAGGAGGATTTCGAAGAACACTGAAGCTTTCTTT. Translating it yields CASSSGAQDRRISKNTEAFF.

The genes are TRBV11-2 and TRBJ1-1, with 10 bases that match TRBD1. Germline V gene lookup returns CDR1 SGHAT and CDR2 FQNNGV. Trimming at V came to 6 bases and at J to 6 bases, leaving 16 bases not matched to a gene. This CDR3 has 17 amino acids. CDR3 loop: CASRTGGVVRDLAEAFF. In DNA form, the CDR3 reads TGTGCCAGCAGGACAGGGGGCGTGGTTAGAGACCTCGCTGAAGCTTTCTTT.

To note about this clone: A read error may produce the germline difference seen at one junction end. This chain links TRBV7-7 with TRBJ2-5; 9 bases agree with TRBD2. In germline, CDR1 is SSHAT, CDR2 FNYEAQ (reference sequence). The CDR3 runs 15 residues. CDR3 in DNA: TGTGCTAGCAGCTCGACTAGCGGTGCCCAAGAGACCCAGTACTTC. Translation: CASSSTSGAQETQYF.

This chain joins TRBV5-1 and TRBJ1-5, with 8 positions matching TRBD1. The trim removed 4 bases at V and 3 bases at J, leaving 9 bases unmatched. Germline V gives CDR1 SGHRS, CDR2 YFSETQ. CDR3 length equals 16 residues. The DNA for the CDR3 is TGCGCCAGCAGCGTCAATCCGACAGGGGACAATCAGCCCCAGCATTTT. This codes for CASSVNPTGDNQPQHF.

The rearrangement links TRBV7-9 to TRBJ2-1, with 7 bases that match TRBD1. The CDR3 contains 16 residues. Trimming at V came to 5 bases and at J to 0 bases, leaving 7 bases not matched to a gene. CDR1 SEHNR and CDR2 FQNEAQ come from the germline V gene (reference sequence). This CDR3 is CASSPQTGVSYNEQFF. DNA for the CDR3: TGTGCCAGCAGCCCGCAAACAGGGGTCTCCTACAATGAGCAGTTCTTC.

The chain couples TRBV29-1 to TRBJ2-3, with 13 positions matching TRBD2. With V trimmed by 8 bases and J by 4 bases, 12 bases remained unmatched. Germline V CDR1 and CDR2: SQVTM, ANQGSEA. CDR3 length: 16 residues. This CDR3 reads CSLTGTSGVGPDTQYF. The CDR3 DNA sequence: TGCAGCCTTACCGGGACTAGCGGGGTTGGGCCAGATACGCAGTATTTT.

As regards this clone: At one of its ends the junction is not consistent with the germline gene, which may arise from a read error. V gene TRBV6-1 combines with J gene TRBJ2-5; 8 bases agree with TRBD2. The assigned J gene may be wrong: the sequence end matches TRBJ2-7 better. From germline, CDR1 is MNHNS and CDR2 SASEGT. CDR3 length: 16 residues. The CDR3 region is CASREESGSSIYEQYF. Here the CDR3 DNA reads TGTGCCAGCAGAGAAGAAAGCGGGAGTAGTATATACGAGCAGTACTTC.

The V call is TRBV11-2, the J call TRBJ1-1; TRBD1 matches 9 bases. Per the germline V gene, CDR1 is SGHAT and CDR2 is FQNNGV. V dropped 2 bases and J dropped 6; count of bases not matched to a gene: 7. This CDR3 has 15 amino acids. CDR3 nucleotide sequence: TGTGCCAGCAGCTTACCGACAGGGGGGAGGGCTGAAGCTTTCTTT. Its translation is CASSLPTGGRAEAFF.

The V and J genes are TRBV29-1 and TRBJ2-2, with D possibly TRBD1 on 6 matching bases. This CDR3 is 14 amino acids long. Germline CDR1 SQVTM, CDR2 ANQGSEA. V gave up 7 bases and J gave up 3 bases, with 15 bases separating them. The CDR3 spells CSAAQGTYTGELFF. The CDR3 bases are TGCAGCGCTGCACAGGGTACATACACCGGGGAGCTGTTTTTT.

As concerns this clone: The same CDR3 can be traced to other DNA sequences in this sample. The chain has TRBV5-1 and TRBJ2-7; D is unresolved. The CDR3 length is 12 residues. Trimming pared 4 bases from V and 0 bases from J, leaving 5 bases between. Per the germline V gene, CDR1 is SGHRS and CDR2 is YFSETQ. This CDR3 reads CASSLSSYEQYF. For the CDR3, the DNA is TGCGCCAGCAGCCTGAGCTCCTACGAGCAGTACTTC.

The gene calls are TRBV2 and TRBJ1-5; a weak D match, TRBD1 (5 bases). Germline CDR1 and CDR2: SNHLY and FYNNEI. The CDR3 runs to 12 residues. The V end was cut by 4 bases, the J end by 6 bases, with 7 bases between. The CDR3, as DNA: TGTGCCAGCAGTGTGCAGGGTCAGCCCCAGCATTTT. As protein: CASSVQGQPQHF. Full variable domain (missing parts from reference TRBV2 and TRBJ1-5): EPEVTQTPSHQVTQMGQEVILRCVPISNHLYFYWYRQILGQKVEFLVSFYNNEISEKSEIFDDQFSVERPDGSNFTLKIRSTKLEDSAMYFCASSVQGQPQHFGDGTRLSIL.

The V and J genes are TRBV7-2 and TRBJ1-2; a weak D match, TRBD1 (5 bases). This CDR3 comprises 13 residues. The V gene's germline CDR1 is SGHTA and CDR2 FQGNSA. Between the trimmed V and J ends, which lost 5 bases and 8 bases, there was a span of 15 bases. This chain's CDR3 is CASSAAGLRGYTF. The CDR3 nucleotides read TGTGCCAGCAGCGCCGCGGGACTGAGAGGCTACACCTTC.

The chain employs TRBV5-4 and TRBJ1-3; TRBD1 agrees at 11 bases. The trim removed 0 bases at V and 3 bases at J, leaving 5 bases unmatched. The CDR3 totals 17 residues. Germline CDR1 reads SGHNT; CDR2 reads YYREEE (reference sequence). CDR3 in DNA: TGTGCCAGCAGCTTGGGGACAGGGGGCGCGGATGGAAACACCATATATTTT. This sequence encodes CASSLGTGGADGNTIYF.

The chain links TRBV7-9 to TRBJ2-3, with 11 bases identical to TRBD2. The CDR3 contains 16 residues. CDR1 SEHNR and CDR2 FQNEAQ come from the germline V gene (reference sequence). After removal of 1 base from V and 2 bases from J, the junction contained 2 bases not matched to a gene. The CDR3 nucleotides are TGTGCCAGCAGCTTAGGACTAGCGGGGTTCACAGATACGCAGTATTTT. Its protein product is CASSLGLAGFTDTQYF.

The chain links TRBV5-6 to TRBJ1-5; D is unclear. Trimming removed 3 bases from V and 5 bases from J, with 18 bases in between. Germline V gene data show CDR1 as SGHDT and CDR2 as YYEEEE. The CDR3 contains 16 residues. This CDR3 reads CASSSRAFQQYQPQHF. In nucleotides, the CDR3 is TGTGCCAGCAGCTCTCGAGCGTTTCAGCAATATCAGCCCCAGCATTTT.

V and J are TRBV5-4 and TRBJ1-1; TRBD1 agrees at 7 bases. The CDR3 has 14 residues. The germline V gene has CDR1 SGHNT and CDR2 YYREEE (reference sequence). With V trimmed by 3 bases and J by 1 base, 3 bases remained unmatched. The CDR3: CASSWDRSNTEAFF. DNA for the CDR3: TGTGCCAGCAGCTGGGACAGATCGAACACTGAAGCTTTCTTT.

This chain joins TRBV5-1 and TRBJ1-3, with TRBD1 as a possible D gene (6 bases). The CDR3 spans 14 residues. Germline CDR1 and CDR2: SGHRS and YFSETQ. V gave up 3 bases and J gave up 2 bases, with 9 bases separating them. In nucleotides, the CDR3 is TGCGCCAGCAGCTCCCAGGGGACTGGAAACACCATATATTTT. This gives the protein CASSSQGTGNTIYF.